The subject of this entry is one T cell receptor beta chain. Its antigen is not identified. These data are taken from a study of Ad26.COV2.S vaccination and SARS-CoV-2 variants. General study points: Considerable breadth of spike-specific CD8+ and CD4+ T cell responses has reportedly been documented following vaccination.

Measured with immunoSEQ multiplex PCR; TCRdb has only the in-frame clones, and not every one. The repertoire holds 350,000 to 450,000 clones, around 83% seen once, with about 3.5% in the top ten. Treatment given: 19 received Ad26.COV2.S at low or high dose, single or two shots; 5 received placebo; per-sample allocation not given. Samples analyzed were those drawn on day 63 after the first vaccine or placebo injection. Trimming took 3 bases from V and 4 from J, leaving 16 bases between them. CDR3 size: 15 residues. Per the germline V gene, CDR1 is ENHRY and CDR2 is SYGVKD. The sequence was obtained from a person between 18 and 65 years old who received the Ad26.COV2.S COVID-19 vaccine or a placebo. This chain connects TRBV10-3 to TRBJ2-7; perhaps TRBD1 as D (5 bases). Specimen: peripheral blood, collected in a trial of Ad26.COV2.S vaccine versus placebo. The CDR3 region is CAISDVYGRAYEQYF. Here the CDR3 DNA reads TGTGCCATCAGTGACGTTTACGGCAGGGCTTACGAGCAGTACTTC.